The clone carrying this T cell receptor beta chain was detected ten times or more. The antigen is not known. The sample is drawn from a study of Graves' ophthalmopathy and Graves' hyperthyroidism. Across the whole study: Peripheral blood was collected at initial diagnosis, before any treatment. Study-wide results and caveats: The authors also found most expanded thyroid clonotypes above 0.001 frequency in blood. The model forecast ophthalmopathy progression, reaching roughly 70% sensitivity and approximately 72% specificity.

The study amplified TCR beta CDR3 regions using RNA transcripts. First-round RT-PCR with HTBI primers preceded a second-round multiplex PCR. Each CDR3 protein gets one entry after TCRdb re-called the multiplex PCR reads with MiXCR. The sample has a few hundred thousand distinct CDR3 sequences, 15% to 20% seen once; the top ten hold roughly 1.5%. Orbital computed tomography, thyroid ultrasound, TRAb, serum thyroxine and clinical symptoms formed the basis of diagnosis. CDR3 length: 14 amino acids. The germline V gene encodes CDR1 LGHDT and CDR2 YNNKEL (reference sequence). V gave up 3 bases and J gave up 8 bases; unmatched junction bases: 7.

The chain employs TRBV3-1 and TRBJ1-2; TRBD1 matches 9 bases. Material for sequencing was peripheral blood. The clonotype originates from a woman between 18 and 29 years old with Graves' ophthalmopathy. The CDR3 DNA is TGTGCCAGCAGCCACCCGGACAGGGGTCGCGGCTACACCTTC. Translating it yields CASSHPDRGRGYTF.